The T cell receptor beta chain under discussion was sequenced for a study of CD8 T cells in ankylosing spondylitis. Study results and limitations: According to the report, clones linked to the disease were significantly enriched in matched synovial fluid samples taken from ankylosing spondylitis patients. For ankylosing spondylitis blood, a TCR beta motif of fewer than 10 highly homologous variants appeared characteristic.

As for this clonotype: The antigen remains unidentified.

V trimming: 6 bases; J trimming: 9 bases; junction bases outside the gene matches: 9. CDR1 LNHDA and CDR2 SQIVND come from the germline V gene (reference sequence). CDR3 length: 15 amino acids. The TCR beta libraries were generated through quantitative 5'-RACE incorporating molecular barcodes. TCRdb ran MiXCR on the 5' RACE reads and lists one entry per CDR3 protein. Among over 450,000 distinct CDR3 sequences listed, 10% to 15% were seen once. Sequencing was performed on blood, either unsorted or a sorted T cell fraction (not recorded which). The receptor was derived from a male donor with ankylosing spondylitis. The rearrangement joins TRBV19 to TRBJ2-1, with 12 bases aligning to TRBD2. The DNA for the CDR3 is TGTGCCAGTAGGGAACTAGCGGGAGGAGTGAGTGAGCAGTTCTTC. Translated: CASRELAGGVSEQFF.